Following are 28 T cell receptor beta chains from one sample sequenced in a study of blood T cell repertoires in COVID-19 (dated by TCRdb to 2020 to 2021). Receptor amplification or capture employed the immunoSEQ multiplex PCR assay. TCRdb took over this immuneACCESS table, retaining in-frame rearrangements with V and J assigned. Such tables are incomplete; in checked studies, under half of the missing clones stem from an unresolved V gene, and the remainder is unexplained. The table for this sample lists around 230,000 clones; approximately 86% of them were counted only once. Around 3% of the sample goes to the ten largest clones. The material sequenced was PBMCs or T cells enriched from blood (not recorded which). The receptors were gathered from a woman between 35 and 50 years old with acute COVID-19.

This clone was counted a single time. The chain employs TRBV2 and TRBJ1-2, with D unresolved. With 5 bases removed from V and 7 bases from J, the gap between germline ends came to 14 bases. The germline V gene has CDR1 SNHLY and CDR2 FYNNEI. This CDR3 contains 13 residues. CDR3 in amino acids: CASSRFEGFGYTF. DNA for the CDR3: TGTGCCAGCAGTCGTTTTGAGGGTTTTGGCTACACCTTC.

The chain carries TRBV3-1 (or the pseudogene TRBV3-2) and TRBJ2-1; tentatively, D is TRBD2 (6 bases). Germline lookup yields CDR1 LGHDT and CDR2 YNNKEL (reference sequence). The CDR3 sequence is 16 residues long. Between the trimmed V and J ends, which lost 1 base and 5 bases, there was a span of 15 bases. In DNA, the CDR3 is TGTGCCAGCAGCCAAGCCGGCAGCGGGCAAGACAATGAGCAGTTCTTC. It yields the protein CASSQAGSGQDNEQFF.

This chain links TRBV6-5 with TRBJ1-2; a weak D match, TRBD1 (5 bases). The germline V gene has CDR1 MNHEY and CDR2 SVGAGI. The CDR3 has 14 amino acids. Trimming removed 0 bases at V and 5 bases at J, with 10 bases between. The CDR3 DNA reads TGTGCCAGCAGTTACTCGGACACCCCGTATGGCTACACCTTC. Translation gives CASSYSDTPYGYTF.

This sequence joins TRBV7-9 and TRBJ2-5, with D possibly TRBD2 on 7 matching bases. Germline V gives CDR1 SEHNR, CDR2 FQNEAQ (reference sequence). The germline V and J ends were trimmed by 2 bases and 3 bases, with 13 bases remaining between them. The CDR3 has 15 residues. DNA for the CDR3: TGTGCCAGCAGCTTAAGGGGGGCGGGAGAAGAGACCCAGTACTTC. It yields the protein CASSLRGAGEETQYF.

The chain recombines TRBV11-3 with TRBJ1-1, with unresolved D. Between the trimmed V and J ends, which lost 0 bases and 4 bases, there was a span of 6 bases. The CDR3 covers 13 residues. CDR1 and CDR2 (germline): SGHNT, YENEEA. The CDR3 sequence: CASSLDPSTEAFF. The CDR3 region has the DNA TGTGCCAGCAGCTTAGATCCGTCCACTGAAGCTTTCTTT.

The chain carries TRBV11-2 and TRBJ2-5, with TRBD2 matching 11 bases. Germline V CDR1 and CDR2: SGHAT, FQNNGV. Trimming removed 5 bases from V and 3 bases from J; junction bases left unmatched: 8. The CDR3 is 16 amino acids. The CDR3 DNA follows: TGTGCCAGCAGCCTACGACTAGCGGGGACAAAAGAGACCCAGTACTTC. Its translation: CASSLRLAGTKETQYF.

V is TRBV3-1 (or the pseudogene TRBV3-2) and J is TRBJ2-1, with 12 bases that match TRBD2. The germline V gene has CDR1 LGHDT and CDR2 YNNKEL (reference sequence). The CDR3 extends over 15 amino acids. Losses at the gene ends were 0 bases for V and 7 bases for J; bases not matched to a gene: 1. The CDR3 DNA sequence: TGTGCCAGCAGCCAAGATGGACTAGCGGGGAATGAGCAGTTCTTC. The encoded protein is CASSQDGLAGNEQFF.

The gene calls are TRBV5-4 and TRBJ1-2, with 8 bases fitting TRBD1. The germline CDR1 and CDR2 sequences are SGHNT and YYREEE (reference sequence). The CDR3 is 12 amino acids. The junction had 3 bases not matched to a gene; V was cut back by 7 bases and J by 4 bases. The CDR3, as DNA: TGTGCCAGCGGACAGGGAGGCTATGGCTACACCTTC. Its translation: CASGQGGYGYTF.

There are many counts of this clone. The rearrangement joins TRBV19 to TRBJ2-7; D is perhaps TRBD2 (5 bases). Germline lookup yields CDR1 LNHDA and CDR2 SQIVND (reference sequence). Trimming removed 1 base at V and 8 bases at J, with 15 bases between. The CDR3 has 14 residues. This CDR3 reads CASSIGAEEVQQYF. Here the CDR3 DNA reads TGTGCCAGTAGTATAGGAGCGGAGGAGGTACAGCAGTACTTC.

The count of this clone is one. V gene TRBV5-1 combines with J gene TRBJ1-1; maybe TRBD1 (5 bases). CDR1 is SGHRS and CDR2 is YFSETQ in the germline V gene. V was cut by 4 bases and J by 0 bases, with 13 bases left in between. The CDR3 sequence is 15 residues long. The CDR3 coding sequence is TGCGCCAGCAGCCCGCCGACAGCCATGAACACTGAAGCTTTCTTT. Translated, it gives CASSPPTAMNTEAFF.

Details on this clone: This sample also contains other DNA sequences that code for the same CDR3. The gene calls are TRBV12-3 or TRBV12-4 and TRBJ1-2; TRBD1 is a possible D gene (5 bases). CDR3 length: 13 amino acids. The V end lost 3 bases, the J end lost 4 bases, and 9 bases lay between the germline ends. CDR3 in amino acids: CASSLGRFYGYTF. Written as DNA, the CDR3 is TGTGCCAGCAGTTTGGGGCGGTTCTATGGCTACACCTTC.

Points on this clone: Relative to the germline gene, one junction end is altered; a read error may explain this. This chain connects TRBV20-1 to TRBJ1-1; 9 positions match TRBD1. CDR1 DFQATT and CDR2 SNEGSKA come from the germline V gene (reference sequence). This CDR3 comprises 11 residues. The CDR3 protein is CSAPSGTGPSF. The CDR3 DNA is TGCAGTGCTCCTTCCGGGACAGGGCCCTCCTTT.

The chain is built from TRBV19 and TRBJ2-7, with 8 bases lining up with TRBD2. This CDR3 region has 15 residues. The ends lost 6 bases at V and 0 bases at J; junction bases unmatched: 7. The V gene's germline CDR1 is LNHDA and CDR2 SQIVND (reference sequence). In DNA form, the CDR3 reads TGTGCCAGTAGCCGGCGGGGGGATAGCTCCTACGAGCAGTACTTC. Its translation: CASSRRGDSSYEQYF.

The V gene is TRBV10-1, the J gene TRBJ2-7, with 13 bases aligning to TRBD2. CDR1 is WNHNN and CDR2 is SYGVQD in the germline V gene (reference sequence). V lost 6 bases to trimming and J lost 0 bases; unmatched junction nucleotides: 8. The CDR3 runs 17 residues. The CDR3, as DNA: TGCGCCAGCAGCGCCGGGACTAGCGGGATAAACTCCTACGAGCAGTACTTC. Protein: CASSAGTSGINSYEQYF.

The CDR3: CARGQAPGGAFF. CDR3 nucleotide sequence: TGTGCCAGGGGCCAGGCCCCGGGGGGAGCTTTCTTT. The genes are TRBV2 and TRBJ1-1, with D perhaps TRBD1 (5 bases). The germline CDR1 and CDR2 sequences are SNHLY and FYNNEI. Trimming cost V 9 bases and J 10 bases, with 18 bases left between them. The CDR3 loop spans 12 amino acids.

The chain couples TRBV11-2 to TRBJ2-7; TRBD2 agrees at 7 bases. After removal of 1 base from V and 3 bases from J, the junction contained 3 bases not matched to a gene. This CDR3 contains 14 residues. The V gene's germline CDR1 is SGHAT and CDR2 FQNNGV. CDR3 amino acids: CASSLGAGVYEQYF. The CDR3, as DNA: TGTGCCAGCAGCTTAGGCGCGGGAGTCTACGAGCAGTACTTC.

The chain links TRBV5-1 to TRBJ2-7; D possibly corresponds to TRBD1 (5 bases). The CDR3 has 14 residues. Germline CDR1 is SGHRS and CDR2 is YFSETQ. The V end was cut by 0 bases, the J end by 0 bases, with 7 bases between. CDR3 DNA sequence: TGCGCCAGCAGCTTGGTGGACAACTCCTACGAGCAGTACTTC. Its protein product is CASSLVDNSYEQYF.

In this sample, this clone turned up once. The rearrangement joins TRBV7-9 to TRBJ2-3; 7 nucleotides match TRBD2. The CDR3 spans 15 residues. V was clipped by 5 bases and J by 6 bases; unmatched bases: 11. Germline assignment: CDR1 SEHNR and CDR2 FQNEAQ (reference sequence). CDR3 amino acids: CASSPSSGPIDTQYF. CDR3 DNA: TGTGCCAGCAGCCCATCTAGCGGACCCATTGATACGCAGTATTTT.

The genes are TRBV7-2 and TRBJ2-1, with D possibly being TRBD1 (6 bases). The CDR3 spans 15 residues. V shed 2 bases and J shed 2 bases, with 10 bases lying between them. Germline loops: CDR1 SGHTA, CDR2 FQGNSA. CDR3 residues: CASSLQGSTYNEQFF. The CDR3 DNA reads TGTGCCAGCAGCTTACAGGGGTCCACCTACAATGAGCAGTTCTTC.

This clone was counted a few times. In the same sample, other DNA sequences code for this CDR3. The rearrangement links TRBV27 to TRBJ2-7; 13 bases line up with TRBD2. Per germline, CDR1 MNHEY and CDR2 SMNVEV (reference sequence). The CDR3 covers 15 residues. V lost 3 bases and J lost 2; bases outside the gene matches: 1. The CDR3 nucleotides are TGTGCCAGCAGTTTTGGGACTAGCGGGACCTACGAGCAGTACTTC. Its translation is CASSFGTSGTYEQYF.

This rearrangement joins TRBV29-1 to TRBJ2-2, with 11 bases that match TRBD2. The germline V gene has CDR1 SQVTM and CDR2 ANQGSEA. With 1 base clipped from V and 6 bases from J, the junction kept 1 base outside the gene matches. The CDR3 is 14 residues long. CDR3 DNA sequence: TGCAGCGTTGAAGCTAGCGGGAGGCCCGGGGAGCTGTTTTTT. Translation gives CSVEASGRPGELFF.

This chain joins TRBV7-3 and TRBJ2-7, with 7 nucleotides matching TRBD2. The CDR3 is 13 residues long. Germline V CDR1 and CDR2: SGHTA, FQGTGA. Unmatched junction bases numbered 11, after V lost 4 bases and J lost 11 bases. CDR3 residues: CASSSSSGTRKYF. The CDR3 DNA reads TGTGCCAGCAGCTCCTCAAGCGGGACGAGAAAGTACTTC.

About this clone: This same CDR3 is encoded by further DNA sequences in the sample. The chain carries TRBV9 and TRBJ2-7; 10 bases fit TRBD2. Germline V gives CDR1 SGDLS, CDR2 YYNGEE. CDR3 size: 14 residues. J gave up 4 bases and V 0 bases, and 1 base lay outside the gene matches. The CDR3 sequence is CASSVASGSYEQYF. The CDR3 nucleotides are TGTGCCAGCAGCGTAGCTAGCGGGAGTTACGAGCAGTACTTC.

The V and J genes are TRBV7-3 and TRBJ2-1; no clear D. Germline loops: CDR1 SGHTA, CDR2 FQGTGA. CDR3 length equals 16 residues. V was trimmed by 5 bases and J by 0 bases, leaving 14 bases between them. CDR3 sequence (DNA): TGTGCCAGCAGCCCAATAGCTGATAGCTCCTACAATGAGCAGTTCTTC. It specifies CASSPIADSSYNEQFF.

This sequence joins TRBV29-1 and TRBJ2-3; 10 positions match TRBD1. CDR3 length: 14 amino acids. Germline trimming cut 3 bases from V and 4 bases from J; bases unmatched to any gene: 4. CDR1 is SQVTM and CDR2 is ANQGSEA in the germline V gene. In nucleotides, the CDR3 is TGCAGCGTTGAGGACAGGGGGAGAGCAGATACGCAGTATTTT. This gives the protein CSVEDRGRADTQYF.

The genes are TRBV29-1 and TRBJ2-7, with a possible D match to TRBD2 (6 bases). CDR1 and CDR2 (germline): SQVTM, ANQGSEA. The CDR3 sequence is 13 residues long. V was pared by 4 bases and J by 0 bases, with 10 bases between. The CDR3 loop reads CSVVGGPSYEQYF. The DNA of the CDR3 is TGCAGCGTTGTGGGGGGACCCTCCTACGAGCAGTACTTC.

This clone was recorded a few times. The chain uses TRBV7-3 and TRBJ2-7; TRBD2 might be the D (7 bases). The V and J ends lost 4 bases and 0 bases respectively, with 13 bases between them. The CDR3 loop spans 15 amino acids. The germline V gene encodes CDR1 SGHTA and CDR2 FQGTGA. In DNA, the CDR3 is TGTGCCAGCAGCTCCCGTGGGGGGGCCTCCTACGAGCAGTACTTC. Translation: CASSSRGGASYEQYF.

The chain links TRBV4-1 to TRBJ2-7; 8 bases agree with TRBD2. V lost 1 base and J lost 2; bases outside the gene matches: 13. Germline V CDR1 and CDR2: MGHRA, YSYEKL. The CDR3 sequence is 18 residues long. This CDR3 is CASSQGPSGSGETYEQYF. The CDR3 bases are TGCGCCAGCAGCCAAGGGCCGTCTGGTAGCGGGGAAACCTACGAGCAGTACTTC.